One and the same sample provided the 8 T cell receptor beta chains below, sequenced in a study of OX40 agonist ivuxolimab in advanced cancers. TCRdb keeps only in-frame clones here, not all; method: immunoSEQ multiplex PCR. This table holds roughly 62,000 clones, about 85% found once. The sample consisted of CD4+ or CD8+ T cells sorted from blood, taken in a trial of the OX40 agonist ivuxolimab. Every receptor here comes from an adult with an advanced solid tumor such as melanoma, head and neck, liver or kidney cancer.

V is TRBV6-5 and J is TRBJ2-3, with D perhaps assigned TRBD1 or TRBD2 (5 bases each). Germline lookup yields CDR1 MNHEY and CDR2 SVGAGI. The CDR3 spans 14 residues. The V and J ends lost 2 bases and 5 bases respectively, with 11 bases between them. CDR3 DNA sequence: TGTGCCAGCAGTTACGGGGGTCCCGGAGATACGCAGTATTTT. Amino acids: CASSYGGPGDTQYF.

DNA for the CDR3: TGTGCCAGCAGCATCGGGACAGGGCCGGGCGGCTACACCTTC. This translates into CASSIGTGPGGYTF. The chain couples TRBV9 to TRBJ1-2, with 9 bases fitting TRBD1. Trimming took 4 bases from V and 8 from J; bases not matched to a gene: 9. Germline V CDR1 and CDR2: SGDLS, YYNGEE. The CDR3 has 14 amino acids.

This chain joins TRBV19 and TRBJ2-5; 9 bases agree with TRBD1. The CDR3 is 17 residues long. Germline lookup yields CDR1 LNHDA and CDR2 SQIVND (reference sequence). The J segment lost 5 bases and the V segment lost 5 bases, leaving 15 bases of the junction unmatched. The CDR3: CASSLAPPGTGKETQYF. The CDR3 DNA reads TGTGCCAGTAGTTTAGCCCCACCTGGGACAGGGAAGGAGACCCAGTACTTC.

This chain joins TRBV7-6 and TRBJ1-1, with 9 bases matching TRBD1. Germline V gives CDR1 SGHVS, CDR2 FNYEAQ. This CDR3 is 16 amino acids long. V lost 5 bases to trimming and J lost 2 bases; unmatched junction nucleotides: 9. For the CDR3, the DNA is TGTGCCAGCAGCCAACTCTGGGACAGGGCTAACACTGAAGCTTTCTTT. This encodes CASSQLWDRANTEAFF.

The chain combines TRBV2 with TRBJ2-5, with 7 positions matching TRBD2. Germline lookup yields CDR1 SNHLY and CDR2 FYNNEI. The CDR3 runs 14 residues. V lost 6 bases, J lost 2 bases, and 6 bases stayed unmatched. This chain's CDR3 is CASRASSGQETQYF. In nucleotides, the CDR3 is TGTGCCAGCAGAGCGTCTAGCGGACAAGAGACCCAGTACTTC.

The V call is TRBV28, the J call TRBJ1-2; no firm D call. The V end was cut by 2 bases, the J end by 2 bases, with 12 bases between. CDR1 MDHEN and CDR2 SYDVKM come from the germline V gene. CDR3 size: 15 residues. Here the CDR3 reads CASSLTPTVNYGYTF. The CDR3 DNA is TGTGCCAGCAGTTTAACCCCGACTGTGAACTATGGCTACACCTTC.

The chain links TRBV5-1 to TRBJ2-7; 8 bases are a match to TRBD2. The CDR3 sequence is 14 residues long. V was clipped by 6 bases and J by 2 bases; unmatched bases: 7. Germline lookup yields CDR1 SGHRS and CDR2 YFSETQ. CDR3 residues: CASTERAGAYEQYF. The CDR3 region has the DNA TGCGCCAGCACCGAGCGAGCGGGGGCCTACGAGCAGTACTTC.

The chain links TRBV2 to TRBJ2-5, with D possibly being TRBD1 (5 bases). V was cut by 6 bases and J by 2 bases, with 7 bases left in between. From germline, CDR1 is SNHLY and CDR2 FYNNEI. This CDR3 is 12 amino acids long. In DNA, the CDR3 is TGTGCCAGCAGGGGGCGTCAAGAGACCCAGTACTTC. Amino acid sequence: CASRGRQETQYF. Full variable domain (missing parts from reference TRBV2 and TRBJ2-5): EPEVTQTPSHQVTQMGQEVILRCVPISNHLYFYWYRQILGQKVEFLVSFYNNEISEKSEIFDDQFSVERPDGSNFTLKIRSTKLEDSAMYFCASRGRQETQYFGPGTRLLVL.